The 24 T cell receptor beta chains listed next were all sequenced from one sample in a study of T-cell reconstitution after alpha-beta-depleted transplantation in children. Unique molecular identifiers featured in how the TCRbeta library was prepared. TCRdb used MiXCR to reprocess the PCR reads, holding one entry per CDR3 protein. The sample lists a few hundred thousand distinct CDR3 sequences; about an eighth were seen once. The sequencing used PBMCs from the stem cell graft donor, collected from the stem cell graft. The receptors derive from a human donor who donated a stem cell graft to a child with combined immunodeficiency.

CDR3 coding DNA: TGCAGTGCTAGGGACAGGGGAGGAGGGGGCAGCACAGATACGCAGTATTTT. Amino acids: CSARDRGGGGSTDTQYF. V and J are TRBV20-1 and TRBJ2-3; 9 positions agree with TRBD1. The V gene's germline CDR1 is DFQATT and CDR2 SNEGSKA (reference sequence). V lost 3 bases and J lost 0; bases outside the gene matches: 10. The CDR3 extends over 17 amino acids.

CDR3 in amino acids: CASSLARSGGNIQYF. The CDR3 nucleotides are TGTGCCAGCAGCTTAGCGCGGAGCGGGGGGAACATTCAGTACTTC. The chain combines TRBV7-2 with TRBJ2-4; 9 bases agree with TRBD2. V shed 0 bases, J shed 7 bases, and the junction held 4 bases outside the gene matches. This CDR3 contains 15 residues. In germline, CDR1 is SGHTA, CDR2 FQGNSA.

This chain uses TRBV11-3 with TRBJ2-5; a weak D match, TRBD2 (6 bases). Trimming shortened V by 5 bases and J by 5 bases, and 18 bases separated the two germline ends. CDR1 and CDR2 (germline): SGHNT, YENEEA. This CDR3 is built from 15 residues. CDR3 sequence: CASSLGTASFETQYF. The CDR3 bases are TGTGCCAGCAGCCTAGGGACTGCATCCTTCGAGACCCAGTACTTC. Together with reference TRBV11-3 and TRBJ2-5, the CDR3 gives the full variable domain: EAGVVQSPRYKIIEKKQPVAFWCNPISGHNTLYWYLQNLGQGPELLIRYENEEAVDDSQLPKDRFSAERLKGVDSTLKIQPAELGDSAVYLCASSLGTASFETQYFGPGTRLLVL.

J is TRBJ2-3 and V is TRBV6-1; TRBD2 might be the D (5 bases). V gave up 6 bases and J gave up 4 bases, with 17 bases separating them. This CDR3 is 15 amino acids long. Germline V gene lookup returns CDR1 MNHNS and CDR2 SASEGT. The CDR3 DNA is TGTGCCAGCAGATCCGACGGGAACGGGGCAGATACGCAGTATTTT. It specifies CASRSDGNGADTQYF.

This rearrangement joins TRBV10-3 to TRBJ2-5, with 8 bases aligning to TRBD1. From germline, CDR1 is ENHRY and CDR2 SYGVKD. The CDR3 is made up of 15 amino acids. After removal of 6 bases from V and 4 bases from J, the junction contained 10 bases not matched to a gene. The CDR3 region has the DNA TGTGCCATCAGGGAGACAGGGGCCCCACCAGAGACCCAGTACTTC. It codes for CAIRETGAPPETQYF.

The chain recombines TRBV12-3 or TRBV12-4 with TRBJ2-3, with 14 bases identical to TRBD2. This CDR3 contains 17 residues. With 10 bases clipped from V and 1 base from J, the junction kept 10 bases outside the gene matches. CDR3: CANDLPGLAGGTDTQYF. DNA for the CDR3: TGTGCCAACGATTTACCGGGACTAGCGGGAGGCACAGATACGCAGTATTTT.

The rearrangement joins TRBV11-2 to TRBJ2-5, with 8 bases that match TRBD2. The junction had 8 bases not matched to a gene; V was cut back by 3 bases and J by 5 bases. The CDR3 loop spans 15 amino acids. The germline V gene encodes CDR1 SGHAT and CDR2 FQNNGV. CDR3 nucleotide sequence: TGTGCCAGCAGCTTCCTCGGGGGGGGTGCGGAGACCCAGTACTTC. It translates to CASSFLGGGAETQYF.

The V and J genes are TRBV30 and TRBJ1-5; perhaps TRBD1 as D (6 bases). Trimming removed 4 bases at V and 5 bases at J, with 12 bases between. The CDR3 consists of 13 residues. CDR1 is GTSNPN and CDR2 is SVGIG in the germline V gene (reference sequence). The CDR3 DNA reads TGTGCCTGGAAGCAGGGGAATGATCAGCCCCAGCATTTT. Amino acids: CAWKQGNDQPQHF.

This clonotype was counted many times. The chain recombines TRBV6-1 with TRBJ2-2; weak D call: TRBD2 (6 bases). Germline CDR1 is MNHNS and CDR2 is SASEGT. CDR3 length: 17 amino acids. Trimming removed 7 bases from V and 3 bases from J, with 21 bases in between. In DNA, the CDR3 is TGTGCCAGCACCTACACGGTGCTAGCGTCTTACACCGGGGAGCTGTTTTTT. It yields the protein CASTYTVLASYTGELFF.

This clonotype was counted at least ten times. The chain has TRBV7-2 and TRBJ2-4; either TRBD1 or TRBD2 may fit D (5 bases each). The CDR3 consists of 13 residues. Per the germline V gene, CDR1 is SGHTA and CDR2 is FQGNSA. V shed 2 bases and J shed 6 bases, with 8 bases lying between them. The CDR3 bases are TGTGCCAGCAGCTTACTGGGGACAAACATTCAGTACTTC. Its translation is CASSLLGTNIQYF.

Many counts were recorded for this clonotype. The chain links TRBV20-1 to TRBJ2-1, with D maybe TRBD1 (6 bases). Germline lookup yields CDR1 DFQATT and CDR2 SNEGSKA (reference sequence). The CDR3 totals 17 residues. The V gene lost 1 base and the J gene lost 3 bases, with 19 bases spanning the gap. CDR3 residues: CSARAPRGLESYNEQFF. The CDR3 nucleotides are TGCAGTGCTAGAGCGCCCAGGGGCCTTGAAAGCTACAATGAGCAGTTCTTC.

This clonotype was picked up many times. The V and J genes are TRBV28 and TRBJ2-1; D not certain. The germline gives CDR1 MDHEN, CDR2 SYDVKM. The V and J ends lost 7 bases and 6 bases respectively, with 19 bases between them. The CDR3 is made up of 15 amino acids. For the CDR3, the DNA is TGTGCCAGCACCACGCTACCCCGTCCCCCCAATGAGCAGTTCTTC. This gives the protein CASTTLPRPPNEQFF.

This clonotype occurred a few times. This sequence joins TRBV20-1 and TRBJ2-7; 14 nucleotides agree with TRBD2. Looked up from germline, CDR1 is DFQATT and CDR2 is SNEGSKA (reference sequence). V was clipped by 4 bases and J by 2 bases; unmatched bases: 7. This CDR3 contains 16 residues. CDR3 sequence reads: CSATPGLAGETYEQYF. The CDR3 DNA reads TGCAGTGCTACCCCGGGACTAGCGGGAGAAACCTACGAGCAGTACTTC.

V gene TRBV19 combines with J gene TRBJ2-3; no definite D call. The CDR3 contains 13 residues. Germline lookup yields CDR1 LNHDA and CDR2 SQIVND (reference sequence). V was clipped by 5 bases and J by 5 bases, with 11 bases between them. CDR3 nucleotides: TGTGCCAGTAGTTGGCCAGAGGAAGATACGCAGTATTTT. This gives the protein CASSWPEEDTQYF. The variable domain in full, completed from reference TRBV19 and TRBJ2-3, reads DGGITQSPKYLFRKEGQNVTLSCEQNLNHDAMYWYRQDPGQGLRLIYYSQIVNDFQKGDIAEGYSVSREKKESFPLTVTSAQKNPTAFYLCASSWPEEDTQYFGPGTRLTVL.

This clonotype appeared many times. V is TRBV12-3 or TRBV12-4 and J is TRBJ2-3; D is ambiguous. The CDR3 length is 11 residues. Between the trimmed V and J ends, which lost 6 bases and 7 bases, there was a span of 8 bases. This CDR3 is CASSSGNTQYF. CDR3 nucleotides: TGTGCCAGCAGCAGTGGGAATACGCAGTATTTT.

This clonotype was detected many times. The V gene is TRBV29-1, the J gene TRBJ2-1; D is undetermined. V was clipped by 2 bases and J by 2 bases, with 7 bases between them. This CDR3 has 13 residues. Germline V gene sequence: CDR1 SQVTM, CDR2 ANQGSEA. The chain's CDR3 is CSVESMAYNEQFF. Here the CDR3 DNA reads TGCAGCGTTGAAAGCATGGCCTACAATGAGCAGTTCTTC.

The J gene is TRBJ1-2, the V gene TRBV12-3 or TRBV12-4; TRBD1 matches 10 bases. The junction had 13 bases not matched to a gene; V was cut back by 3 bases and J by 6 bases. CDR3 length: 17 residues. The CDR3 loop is CASSLGDRGPEYNGYTF. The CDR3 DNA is TGTGCCAGCAGTTTGGGAGACAGGGGGCCGGAGTATAATGGCTACACCTTC.

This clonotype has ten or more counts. The CDR3 loop is CASSPSEKLFF. The DNA for the CDR3 is TGTGCCAGCAGCCCGAGTGAAAAACTGTTTTTT. This chain links TRBV7-9 with TRBJ1-4; D uncertain. There are 11 residues in the CDR3. CDR1 and CDR2 from the germline V gene are SEHNR and FQNEAQ (reference sequence). The germline V and J ends were trimmed by 5 bases and 7 bases, with 5 bases remaining between them.

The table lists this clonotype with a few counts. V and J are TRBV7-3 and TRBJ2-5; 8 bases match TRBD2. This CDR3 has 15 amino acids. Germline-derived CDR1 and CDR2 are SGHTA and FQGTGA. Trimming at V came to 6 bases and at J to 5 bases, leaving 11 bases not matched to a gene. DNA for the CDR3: TGTGCCAGCAGTCTAGACGGGGGGGCCGACGAGACCCAGTACTTC. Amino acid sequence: CASSLDGGADETQYF.

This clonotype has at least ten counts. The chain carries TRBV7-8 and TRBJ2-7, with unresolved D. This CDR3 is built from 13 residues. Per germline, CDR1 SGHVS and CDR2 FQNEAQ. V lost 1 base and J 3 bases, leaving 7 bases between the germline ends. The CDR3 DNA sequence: TGTGCCAGCAGCTTAGGCCCAGACTACGAGCAGTACTTC. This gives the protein CASSLGPDYEQYF.

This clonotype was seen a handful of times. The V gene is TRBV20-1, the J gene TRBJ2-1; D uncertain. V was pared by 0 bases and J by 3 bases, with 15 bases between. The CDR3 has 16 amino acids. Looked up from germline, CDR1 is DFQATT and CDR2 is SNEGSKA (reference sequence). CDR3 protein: CSARDREVGYYNEQFF. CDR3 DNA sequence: TGCAGTGCTAGAGATCGCGAGGTCGGCTACTACAATGAGCAGTTCTTC.

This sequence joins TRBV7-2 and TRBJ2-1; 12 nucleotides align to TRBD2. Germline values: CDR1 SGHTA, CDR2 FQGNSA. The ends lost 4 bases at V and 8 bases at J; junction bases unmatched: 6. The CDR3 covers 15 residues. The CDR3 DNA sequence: TGTGCCAGCAGCTCTAGCGGGGGGGCTTTCCATGAGCAGTTCTTC. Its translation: CASSSSGGAFHEQFF.

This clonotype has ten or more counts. The CDR3 reads CASSPPGQGPYEQYF. CDR3 bases: TGTGCCAGCAGCCCACCGGGACAGGGACCCTACGAGCAGTACTTC. The rearrangement uses TRBV7-9 and TRBJ2-7, with 9 bases matching TRBD1. The CDR3 extends over 15 amino acids. J lost 2 bases, V lost 5 bases, and 7 bases had no gene match. Per germline, CDR1 SEHNR and CDR2 FQNEAQ (reference sequence).

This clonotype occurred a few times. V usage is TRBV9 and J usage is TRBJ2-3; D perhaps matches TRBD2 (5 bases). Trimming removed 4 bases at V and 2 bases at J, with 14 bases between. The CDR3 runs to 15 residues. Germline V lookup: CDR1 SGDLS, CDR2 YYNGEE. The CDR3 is CASSPQSGNTDTQYF. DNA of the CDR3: TGTGCCAGCAGCCCCCAGTCGGGGAACACAGATACGCAGTATTTT.